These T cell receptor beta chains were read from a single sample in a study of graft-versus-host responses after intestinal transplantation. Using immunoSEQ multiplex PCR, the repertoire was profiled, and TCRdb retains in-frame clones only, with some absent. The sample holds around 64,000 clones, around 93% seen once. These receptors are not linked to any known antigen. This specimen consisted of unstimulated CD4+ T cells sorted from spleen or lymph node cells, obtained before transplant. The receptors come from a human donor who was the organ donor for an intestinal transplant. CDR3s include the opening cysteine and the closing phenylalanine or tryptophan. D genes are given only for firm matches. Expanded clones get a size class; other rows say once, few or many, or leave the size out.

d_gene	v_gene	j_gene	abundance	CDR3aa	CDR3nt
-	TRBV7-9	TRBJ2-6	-	CASSRQGLSGANVLTF	TGTGCCAGCAGTCGACAGGGACTCTCTGGGGCCAACGTCCTGACTTTC
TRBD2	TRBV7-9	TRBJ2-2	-	CASSLAFTTSGAVGELFF	TGTGCCAGCAGCTTAGCCTTTACGACTAGCGGGGCTGTCGGGGAGCTGTTTTTT
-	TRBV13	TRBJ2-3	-	CASSLKFGRADTQYF	TGTGCCAGCAGCTTAAAGTTCGGCCGGGCAGATACGCAGTATTTT
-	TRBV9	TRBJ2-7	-	CASSLKAQSLNYEQYF	TGTGCCAGCAGCTTAAAAGCCCAATCCCTCAACTACGAGCAGTACTTC
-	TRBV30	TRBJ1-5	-	CAWSVASNQPQHF	TGTGCCTGGAGTGTAGCTAGCAATCAGCCCCAGCATTTT
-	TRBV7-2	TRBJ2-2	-	CASSLVRSGRSGELFF	TGTGCCAGCAGCCTAGTAAGGTCAGGGAGGTCCGGGGAGCTGTTTTTT
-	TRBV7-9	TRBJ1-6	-	CASSTGIYYSPLHF	TGTGCCAGCAGCACCGGGATATACTATTCACCCCTCCACTTT
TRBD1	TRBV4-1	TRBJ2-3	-	CASSLDRGGTDTQYF	TGCGCCAGCAGCCTGGACAGGGGCGGCACAGATACGCAGTATTTT
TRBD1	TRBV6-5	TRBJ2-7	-	CASSYHGQGSYEQYF	TGTGCCAGCAGTTACCACGGACAGGGATCCTACGAGCAGTACTTC
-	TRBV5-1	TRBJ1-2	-	CASSLRGGYTF	TGCGCCAGCAGCTTAAGGGGTGGCTACACCTTC
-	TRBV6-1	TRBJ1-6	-	CASSRAGLGSPLHF	TGTGCCAGCAGCCGGGCCGGGCTCGGTTCACCCCTCCACTTT
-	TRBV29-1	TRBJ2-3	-	CSVEGHLADTQYF	TGCAGCGTTGAAGGGCACTTGGCAGATACGCAGTATTTT
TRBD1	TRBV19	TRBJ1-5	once	CASSADRVGGNQPQHF	TGTGCCAGTAGTGCCGACAGGGTAGGTGGCAATCAGCCCCAGCATTTT
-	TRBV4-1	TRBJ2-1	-	CASSQVYNEQFF	TGCGCCAGCAGCCAAGTATATAATGAGCAGTTCTTC
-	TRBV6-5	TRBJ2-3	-	CASSYSMTLDTQYF	TGTGCCAGCAGTTACTCGATGACCCTAGATACGCAGTATTTT
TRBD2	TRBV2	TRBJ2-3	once	CASSGRRGGFTDTQYF	TGTGCCAGCAGTGGTAGGCGGGGGGGCTTCACAGATACGCAGTATTTT
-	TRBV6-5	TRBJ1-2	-	CASSYSGQGTMWGYTF	TGTGCCAGCAGTTACTCAGGGCAGGGGACGATGTGGGGCTACACCTTC
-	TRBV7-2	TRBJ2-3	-	CASSLVGPRGDTQYF	TGTGCCAGCAGCTTAGTAGGACCCCGGGGGGATACGCAGTATTTT
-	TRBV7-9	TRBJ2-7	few	CASSRTANEQYF	TGTGCCAGCAGCCGCACAGCGAACGAGCAGTACTTC
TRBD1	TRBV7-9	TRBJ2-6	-	CASSLGQGASGANVLTF	TGTGCCAGCAGCTTAGGACAGGGGGCAAGCGGGGCCAACGTCCTGACTTTC
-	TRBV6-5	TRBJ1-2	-	CASRQIRGPTTGYTF	TGTGCCAGCAGACAAATTCGGGGACCAACGACTGGCTACACCTTC
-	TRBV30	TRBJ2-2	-	CAWRPRGGTGELFF	TGTGCCTGGAGACCGCGAGGGGGCACCGGGGAGCTGTTTTTT
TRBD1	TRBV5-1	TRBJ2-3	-	CASRTGTTDTQYF	TGCGCCAGCAGGACAGGGACCACAGATACGCAGTATTTT
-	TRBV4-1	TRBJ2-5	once	CASSQFPGRGGPKETQYF	TGCGCCAGCAGCCAATTCCCGGGGCGTGGCGGGCCGAAAGAGACCCAGTACTTC